A selection of T cell receptor beta chains follows, all from one sample in a study of T cell responses to AZD1222 COVID-19 vaccine. The method was immunoSEQ multiplex PCR; TCRdb's version includes in-frame clones alone and lacks a portion of them. The sample consists of fewer than 150,000 clones, about nine tenths of them appearing once. This specimen consisted of peripheral blood, obtained on day 0 of AZD1222 vaccination. These receptors all come from an adult in good health. The conserved cysteine and the conserved F or W are not part of the CDR3 here. Each record gives: CDR3 length, V gene, CDR3 protein.

CDR3 length: 16
V gene: TRBV7-6
CDR3 protein: ASSLAASFTTPNTEAF

CDR3 length: 11
V gene: TRBV28
CDR3 protein: ASSLLSGNGYT

CDR3 length: 13
V gene: TRBV6-4
CDR3 protein: ASSDPSGEDNEQF

CDR3 length: 14
V gene: TRBV5-4
CDR3 protein: ASSLAIGASNSPLH

CDR3 length: 11
V gene: TRBV12-3/TRBV12-4
CDR3 protein: ASRTGGFNEQF

CDR3 length: 14
V gene: TRBV5-5
CDR3 protein: ASSGRGRGVNQPQH

CDR3 length: 16
V gene: TRBV5-1
CDR3 protein: ASSPTGWVHSGANVLT

CDR3 length: 10
V gene: TRBV7-2
CDR3 protein: ASTISGDEQY

CDR3 length: 11
V gene: TRBV18
CDR3 protein: ASSRDTQETQY

CDR3 length: 13
V gene: TRBV6-5
CDR3 protein: ASMPSSGASYEQY

CDR3 length: 10
V gene: TRBV28
CDR3 protein: ASSSGGHGYT

CDR3 length: 13
V gene: TRBV11-2
CDR3 protein: ASTPIGGRGTEAF

CDR3 length: 15
V gene: TRBV4-1
CDR3 protein: ASSQGDPTWVDQPQH

CDR3 length: 9
V gene: TRBV2
CDR3 protein: ASSRSYEQY

CDR3 length: 11
V gene: TRBV5-8
CDR3 protein: ASSNRENTEAF

CDR3 length: 11
V gene: TRBV28
CDR3 protein: ASSAPGHNEQF

CDR3 length: 13
V gene: TRBV5-1
CDR3 protein: ASSLPRDGGGEQY

CDR3 length: 9
V gene: TRBV28
CDR3 protein: ASSPDTEAF

CDR3 length: 10
V gene: TRBV18
CDR3 protein: ASSPGVQEQY

CDR3 length: 12
V gene: TRBV15
CDR3 protein: ATSRADGNTEAF

CDR3 length: 11
V gene: TRBV7-2
CDR3 protein: ASSSTGFGGYT

CDR3 length: 12
V gene: TRBV19
CDR3 protein: ASSMGQGGSPLH

CDR3 length: 13
V gene: TRBV7-2
CDR3 protein: ASSSAFTGGTEAF